This paragraph covers one T cell receptor beta chain sequence. The antigen remains undetermined. The sample belongs to a study of vaccination and CD4 T cells after COVID-19. Once obtained from cultured CD4+ T cells, the DNA was sequenced using the Oncomine TCR Beta short-read assay. TCRdb reanalysed the PCR reads using MiXCR and keeps one entry per CDR3 protein. The table has about 11,000 distinct CDR3 sequences, approximately 32% seen once. As to treatment: approximately 9-day PBMC culture with coronavirus spike peptide pools or control peptides (ViraFEST assay). From germline, CDR1 is MNHNS and CDR2 SASEGT. This CDR3 contains 15 residues. With 7 bases removed from V and 1 base from J, the gap between germline ends came to 14 bases.

The receptor's source is a human donor who had recovered from COVID-19. Specimen: CD4+ T cells from blood, cultured in vitro, collected after SARS-CoV-2 vaccination. The chain combines TRBV6-1 with TRBJ1-5, with a possible D match to TRBD1 (6 bases). CDR3 sequence: CASKALGTSNQPQHF. CDR3 nucleotides: TGTGCCAGCAAGGCCCTCGGGACAAGCAATCAGCCCCAGCATTTT.